This T cell receptor (beta chain) appears in the sequencing data of a study of cytomegalovirus exposure and HLA in healthy donors. Germline V gives CDR1 SGHRS, CDR2 YFSETQ. V lost 0 bases and J 6 bases, leaving 8 bases between the germline ends. This CDR3 is built from 13 residues. The protocol was immunoSEQ multiplex PCR, while the TCRdb copy is restricted to in-frame clones and leaves out a portion. Among 250,000 or so clones listed, 90% were seen once. What was sequenced was PBMCs. This chain uses TRBV5-1 with TRBJ2-3; D remains ambiguous. This TCR was sampled from a woman between 18 and 30 years old in good health and CMV-seronegative. The CDR3 nucleotides are TGCGCCAGCAGCTTGGGGCCCCCGGATACGCAGTATTTT. It encodes CASSLGPPDTQYF.